The 24 T cell receptor beta chains below all came from one sample that was sequenced in a study of T cell responses to AZD1222 COVID-19 vaccine. Generated by immunoSEQ multiplex PCR, the TCRdb table keeps only in-frame clones and is missing some. The profile shows 130,000 or so clones, 80% to 90% of them singletons. Material: peripheral blood, obtained on day 0 of AZD1222 vaccination. The receptors come from an adult in good health.

Notes on this clone: Relative to the germline gene, one junction end is altered; a read error may explain this. The chain uses TRBV11-3 and TRBJ2-7; maybe TRBD2 (5 bases). CDR1 and CDR2 (germline): SGHNT, YENEEA. The CDR3 consists of 12 residues. CDR3 DNA sequence: TGTGCCAGCAGCCTAGAACCGGGGGAGCAGTACTTC. Translated: CASSLEPGEQYF.

The rearrangement uses TRBV18 and TRBJ1-5; D possibly corresponds to TRBD1 (5 bases). Germline V lookup: CDR1 KGHSH, CDR2 LQKENI. The CDR3 length is 18 residues. Trimming stripped 1 base from V and 5 bases from J, with 21 bases between. The CDR3 loop is CASSPQEVGRVDDQPQHF. CDR3 coding DNA: TGTGCCAGCTCACCACAGGAGGTTGGCAGGGTGGACGATCAGCCCCAGCATTTT.

CDR3 amino acids: CASSEIDSRNSPLHF. The CDR3 region has the DNA TGTGCCAGCAGTGAAATAGACAGCAGGAATTCACCCCTCCACTTT. The chain employs TRBV6-1 and TRBJ1-6; possible D gene TRBD1, 5 bases. CDR3 length: 15 residues. Germline V gene sequence: CDR1 MNHNS, CDR2 SASEGT. V was pared by 2 bases and J by 7 bases, with 12 bases between.

The V gene is TRBV9, the J gene TRBJ2-1; TRBD2 aligns across 9 bases. Per germline, CDR1 SGDLS and CDR2 YYNGEE. This CDR3 has 16 amino acids. V trimming: 3 bases; J trimming: 6 bases; junction bases outside the gene matches: 10. The CDR3 here is CASSGRSGSSVNEQFF. CDR3 in DNA: TGTGCCAGCAGCGGACGTAGCGGGAGTTCGGTCAATGAGCAGTTCTTC.

The chain carries TRBV19 and TRBJ2-2; 8 nucleotides align to TRBD2. The CDR3 sequence is 17 residues long. Germline lookup yields CDR1 LNHDA and CDR2 SQIVND (reference sequence). After removal of 3 bases from V and 6 bases from J, the junction contained 12 bases not matched to a gene. For the CDR3, the DNA is TGTGCCAGTAGTATTCTTTCCAGCGGGGGTGGAGCCGGGGAGCTGTTTTTT. It translates to CASSILSSGGGAGELFF.

The chain employs TRBV6-6 and TRBJ2-2, with D possibly called TRBD1 or TRBD2 (6 bases each). V lost 8 bases to trimming and J lost 7 bases, with 14 bases between them. The CDR3 is made up of 13 amino acids. In germline, CDR1 is MNHNY, CDR2 SVGAGI (reference sequence). In DNA form, the CDR3 reads TGTGCCAGCTTGTGGGGGGCGAGCGGGGAGCTGTTTTTT. It codes for CASLWGASGELFF.

This clone has just a few counts. The sample contains more than one DNA sequence encoding this CDR3. This chain connects TRBV6-1 to TRBJ1-1; D unclear. Germline V CDR1 and CDR2: MNHNS, SASEGT. This CDR3 region has 11 residues. The ends were cut back, 3 bases at V and 6 bases at J, with 5 bases in the middle. The chain's CDR3 is CASSELAEAFF. DNA of the CDR3: TGTGCCAGCAGTGAGCTGGCTGAAGCTTTCTTT.

The rearrangement uses TRBV7-2 and TRBJ2-7; no clear D. From germline, CDR1 is SGHTA and CDR2 FQGNSA. Deletions cut 2 bases from V and 4 bases from J, with 6 bases between. CDR3 length: 12 residues. The CDR3 sequence is CASSLSQYEQYF. The CDR3 DNA sequence: TGTGCCAGCAGCTTAAGTCAATACGAGCAGTACTTC.

CDR3 amino acids: CASSQGGEKETQYF. Written as DNA, the CDR3 is TGTGCCAGCAGCCAAGGGGGGGAAAAAGAGACCCAGTACTTC. The chain joins TRBV4-2 to TRBJ2-5; D possibly corresponds to TRBD2 (6 bases). The germline V gene encodes CDR1 LGHNA and CDR2 YNFKEQ. V was trimmed by 1 base and J by 3 bases, leaving 9 bases between them. This CDR3 contains 14 residues.

The chain couples TRBV24-1 to TRBJ1-3; D is undetermined. Trimming stripped 4 bases from V and 4 bases from J, with 10 bases between. The CDR3 has 14 amino acids. Germline CDR1 and CDR2: KGHDR and SFDVKD. Here the CDR3 DNA reads TGTGCCACCAGTGACCCCGGCAGGGGAAACACCATATATTTT. Its protein product is CATSDPGRGNTIYF.

In its sample, this clone was seen many times. V and J are TRBV6-5 and TRBJ1-4; possible D gene TRBD1, 6 bases. The CDR3 runs 16 residues. Germline loops: CDR1 MNHEY, CDR2 SVGAGI. The ends were cut back, 4 bases at V and 4 bases at J, with 16 bases in the middle. Here the CDR3 DNA reads TGTGCCAGCAGTTTCTGGCGGGGGGCCGGTAATGAAAAACTGTTTTTT. Protein: CASSFWRGAGNEKLFF.

This rearrangement joins TRBV19 to TRBJ1-1; no reliable D call. Germline V gives CDR1 LNHDA, CDR2 SQIVND (reference sequence). Between the trimmed V and J ends, which lost 7 bases and 1 base, there was a span of 13 bases. This CDR3 is built from 14 residues. The CDR3 sequence: CASNLGAANTEAFF. In nucleotides, the CDR3 is TGTGCCAGTAACCTAGGTGCGGCGAACACTGAAGCTTTCTTT.

The rearrangement joins TRBV24-1 to TRBJ2-7, with D perhaps assigned TRBD1 or TRBD2 (5 bases each). CDR1 KGHDR and CDR2 SFDVKD come from the germline V gene. The CDR3 has 15 residues. V was trimmed by 5 bases and J by 6 bases, leaving 19 bases between them. The CDR3 nucleotides are TGTGCCACCAGTGGTCTCCGCCGGGGCCCCTCCGAGCAGTACTTC. Translating gives CATSGLRRGPSEQYF.

This chain uses TRBV6-2 or TRBV6-3 with TRBJ2-7; D perhaps matches TRBD2 (6 bases). The CDR3 totals 18 residues. Trimming cost V 0 bases and J 1 base, with 19 bases left between them. Germline CDR1 is MNHEY and CDR2 is SVGEGT. Here the CDR3 DNA reads TGTGCCAGCAGTTACTCGAGCCATGGGTCTAGCGAGTCCTACGAGCAGTACTTC. As protein: CASSYSSHGSSESYEQYF.

A few counts support this clone. The chain recombines TRBV30 with TRBJ1-6, with D perhaps TRBD1 (5 bases). Germline lookup yields CDR1 GTSNPN and CDR2 SVGIG (reference sequence). There are 13 residues in the CDR3. CDR3 in DNA: TGTGCGTGCATCCTCGGGGGGAATTCACCCCTCCACTTT. It is translated as CACILGGNSPLHF.

The V gene is TRBV11-1, the J gene TRBJ2-7; weak D call: TRBD1 (5 bases). This CDR3 contains 13 residues. V was pared by 2 bases and J by 5 bases, with 10 bases between. Germline V gives CDR1 SGHAT, CDR2 FQDESV (reference sequence). In DNA form, the CDR3 reads TGTGCCAGCAGCTTATATCAGGGCAACGAGCAGTACTTC. Translating gives CASSLYQGNEQYF.

This chain uses TRBV6-2 or TRBV6-3 with TRBJ2-2; 8 positions agree with TRBD2. The CDR3 has 17 amino acids. The junction had 16 bases not matched to a gene; V was cut back by 6 bases and J by 7 bases. Per germline, CDR1 MNHEY and CDR2 SVGEGT. The DNA of the CDR3 is TGTGCCAGCAGCCCTACCAGGGGCAGCGGGGGTGACGGGGAGCTGTTTTTT. Encoded protein: CASSPTRGSGGDGELFF.

The CDR3 sequence is CASSITGQGADYGYTF. The CDR3 coding sequence is TGTGCCAGTAGTATAACGGGACAGGGGGCGGACTATGGCTACACCTTC. The genes are TRBV19 and TRBJ1-2; 12 positions agree with TRBD1. The germline gives CDR1 LNHDA, CDR2 SQIVND (reference sequence). The V segment lost 2 bases and the J segment 3 bases; nucleotides outside the gene matches: 4. The CDR3 is 16 amino acids.

The chain carries TRBV30 and TRBJ1-5; 8 bases are shared with TRBD1. The germline V gene has CDR1 GTSNPN and CDR2 SVGIG (reference sequence). The CDR3 contains 14 residues. The ends lost 4 bases at V and 0 bases at J; junction bases unmatched: 2. This CDR3 is CAWTGQGSNQPQHF. The CDR3 nucleotides read TGTGCCTGGACCGGACAGGGTAGCAATCAGCCCCAGCATTTT.

This chain uses TRBV7-2 with TRBJ1-1; 7 bases map to TRBD1. The CDR3 loop spans 14 amino acids. CDR1 and CDR2 from the germline V gene are SGHTA and FQGNSA. The V and J ends lost 6 bases and 1 base, in that order; junction bases with no gene match: 5. CDR3 DNA: TGTGCCAGCAGGAACGGACAGGAGAACACTGAAGCTTTCTTT. It yields the protein CASRNGQENTEAFF. The full variable domain, in which reference TRBV7-2 and TRBJ1-1 provide the parts outside the CDR3, is GAGVSQSPSNKVTEKGKDVELRCDPISGHTALYWYRQSLGQGLEFLIYFQGNSAPDKSGLPSDRFSAERTGGSVSTLTIQRTQQEDSAVYLCASRNGQENTEAFFGQGTRLTVV.

The CDR3, as DNA: TGTGCCAGCAGGCTCGAAAGTCATGGCTACACCTTC. Translated, it gives CASRLESHGYTF. The V and J genes are TRBV6-5 and TRBJ1-2; no firm D call. Trimming pared 6 bases from V and 6 bases from J, leaving 11 bases between. The CDR3 runs to 12 residues. The germline V gene has CDR1 MNHEY and CDR2 SVGAGI.

Comment on this clone: The same CDR3 is also encoded by other DNA sequences in this sample. The chain joins TRBV7-9 to TRBJ2-7, with 9 bases aligning to TRBD2. The V segment lost 5 bases and the J segment 0 bases; nucleotides outside the gene matches: 2. Germline loops: CDR1 SEHNR, CDR2 FQNEAQ (reference sequence). The CDR3 runs to 14 residues. DNA of the CDR3: TGTGCCAGCAGCCTTAGCGGGAGCTCCTACGAGCAGTACTTC. This gives the protein CASSLSGSSYEQYF.

The rearrangement uses TRBV3-1 (or the pseudogene TRBV3-2) and TRBJ2-7; D is perhaps TRBD2 (6 bases). Germline CDR1 and CDR2: LGHDT and YNNKEL (reference sequence). The CDR3 sequence is 11 residues long. V lost 6 bases and J lost 4, with 7 bases in between. CDR3 amino acids: CASSRGYEQYF. The CDR3 coding sequence is TGTGCCAGCAGTCGGGGGTACGAGCAGTACTTC.

This clone has just one count. V gene TRBV28 combines with J gene TRBJ1-4; 7 bases map to TRBD1. CDR3 size: 16 residues. V lost 6 bases to trimming and J lost 8 bases; unmatched junction nucleotides: 15. The germline CDR1 and CDR2 sequences are MDHEN and SYDVKM. The DNA for the CDR3 is TGTGCCAGCAGCGTTGAAGGGGGCGATTTCGAAGAAAAACTGTTTTTT. Its protein is CASSVEGGDFEEKLFF.